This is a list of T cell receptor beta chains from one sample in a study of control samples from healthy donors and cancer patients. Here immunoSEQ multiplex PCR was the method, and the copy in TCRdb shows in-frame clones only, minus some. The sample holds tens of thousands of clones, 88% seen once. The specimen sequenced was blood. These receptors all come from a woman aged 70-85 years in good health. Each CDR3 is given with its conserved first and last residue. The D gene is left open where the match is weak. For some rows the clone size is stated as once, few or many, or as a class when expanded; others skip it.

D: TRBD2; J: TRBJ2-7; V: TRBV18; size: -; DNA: TGTGCCAGCTCGCGGGGGTACGCGGACGAGCAGTACTTC; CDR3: CASSRGYADEQYF
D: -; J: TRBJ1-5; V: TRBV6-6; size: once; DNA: TGTGCCAGCAGCCAACAGGGTAGATCTCAGCCCCAGCATTTT; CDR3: CASSQQGRSQPQHF
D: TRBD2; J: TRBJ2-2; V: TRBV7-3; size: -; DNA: TGTGCCAGCAGCTTAACGGCTAGCGGGGCCGGGGAGCTGTTTTTT; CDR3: CASSLTASGAGELFF
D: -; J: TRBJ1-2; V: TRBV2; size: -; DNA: TGTGCCAGCAGCGGAGGGCAAGGCTACACCTTC; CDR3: CASSGGQGYTF
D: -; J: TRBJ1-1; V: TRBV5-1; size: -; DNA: TGCGCCAGCAGTCTGCGAGGTGGGGAGTCCGATGAAGCTTTCTTT; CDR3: CASSLRGGESDEAFF
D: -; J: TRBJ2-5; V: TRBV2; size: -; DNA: TGTGCCAGCAGTGAAGCGCTTAGGGGAGAGACCCAGTACTTC; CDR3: CASSEALRGETQYF
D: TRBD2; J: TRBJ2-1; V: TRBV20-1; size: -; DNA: TGCAGTGCTGGTGAAAAGGGACTAGCGGGAAGTGAGCAGTTCTTC; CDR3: CSAGEKGLAGSEQFF
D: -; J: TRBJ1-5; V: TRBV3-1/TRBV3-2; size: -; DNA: TGTGCCAGCAGCCAAACTCTAGGTTATCAGCCCCAGCATTTT; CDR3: CASSQTLGYQPQHF
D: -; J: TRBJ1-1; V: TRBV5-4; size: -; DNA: TGTGCCAGCAGCTTGGGACTACAGGGCCCTGAAGCTTTCTTT; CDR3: CASSLGLQGPEAFF
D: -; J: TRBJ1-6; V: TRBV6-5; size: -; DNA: TGTGCCAGCAGTTCCGGACAGTACAATTCACCCCTCCACTTT; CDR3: CASSSGQYNSPLHF
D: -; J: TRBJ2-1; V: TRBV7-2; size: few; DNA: TGTGCCAGCAGCCCCCCTGACAATGAGCAGTTCTTC; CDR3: CASSPPDNEQFF